The next 12 T cell receptor beta chains were all read from a single sample in a study of control samples from healthy donors and cancer patients. The table came from immunoSEQ multiplex PCR; TCRdb's copy has only in-frame clones and leaves some out. Of about 84,000 clones listed, 70% to 85% are singletons. Sequencing was performed on PBMCs. These receptor sequences come from a man in his 60s with head and neck cancer.

The V call is TRBV19, the J call TRBJ1-2, with 8 positions matching TRBD1. The CDR3 runs 14 residues. Losses at the gene ends were 3 bases for V and 9 bases for J; bases not matched to a gene: 9. Germline V lookup: CDR1 LNHDA, CDR2 SQIVND (reference sequence). CDR3 coding DNA: TGTGCCAGTAGTATGTTGGGACAGGACATCCGCTACACCTTC. This sequence encodes CASSMLGQDIRYTF.

V and J are TRBV12-5 and TRBJ1-2; 7 nucleotides line up with TRBD1. The CDR3 covers 14 residues. The V and J ends lost 5 bases and 0 bases, in that order; junction bases with no gene match: 3. Germline CDR1 is LGHNT and CDR2 is FRNRAP. The CDR3 nucleotides read TGTGCTAGTGGTAGGGGGCAGCCTAACTATGGCTACACCTTC. Protein product: CASGRGQPNYGYTF.

The chain joins TRBV10-1 to TRBJ1-2; D is uncertain. CDR3 length: 13 amino acids. Germline values: CDR1 WNHNN, CDR2 SYGVQD (reference sequence). With 0 bases removed from V and 7 bases from J, the gap between germline ends came to 9 bases. The CDR3 DNA follows: TGCGCCAGCAGTGAGTCCCGGAATGGTGGCTACACCTTC. The encoded protein is CASSESRNGGYTF.

The chain carries TRBV27 and TRBJ2-3, with D hard to call. CDR3 length: 15 amino acids. Germline-derived CDR1 and CDR2 are MNHEY and SMNVEV (reference sequence). V was trimmed by 7 bases and J by 3 bases, leaving 17 bases between them. The CDR3 coding sequence is TGTGCCAGCACCCCATGGGCGGACCAGACAGATACGCAGTATTTT. Protein: CASTPWADQTDTQYF.

The J gene is TRBJ2-2, the V gene TRBV28, with a possible D match to TRBD2 (6 bases). V lost 6 bases to trimming and J lost 7 bases, with 12 bases between them. The length of the CDR3 is 13 residues. Germline V CDR1 and CDR2: MDHEN, SYDVKM. CDR3 sequence (DNA): TGTGCCAGCAGGGTGACTAGTGTCGGGGAGCTGTTTTTT. Its protein is CASRVTSVGELFF.

V gene TRBV18 combines with J gene TRBJ1-1, with 9 bases aligning to TRBD1. Germline CDR1 and CDR2: KGHSH and LQKENI. Unmatched junction bases numbered 6, after V lost 3 bases and J lost 4 bases. The CDR3 consists of 15 residues. The CDR3 coding sequence is TGTGCCAGCTCACCCGGACAGGGGAGGGGCACTGAAGCTTTCTTT. This gives the protein CASSPGQGRGTEAFF.

The chain recombines TRBV29-1 with TRBJ2-1, with TRBD2 identical over 7 bases. V dropped 4 bases and J dropped 8; count of bases not matched to a gene: 8. Germline lookup yields CDR1 SQVTM and CDR2 ANQGSEA. The CDR3 extends over 13 amino acids. CDR3 loop: CSVGSRGYDEQFF. DNA for the CDR3: TGCAGCGTTGGATCGCGGGGGTACGATGAGCAGTTCTTC.

This chain connects TRBV28 to TRBJ2-1; D not resolved. This CDR3 spans 15 amino acids. Per germline, CDR1 MDHEN and CDR2 SYDVKM. Trimming took off 7 bases at V and 2 bases at J, with 15 bases between the two ends. This chain's CDR3 is CASNLKRLAYNEQFF. The CDR3 coding sequence is TGTGCCAGCAACCTAAAGCGCCTTGCCTACAATGAGCAGTTCTTC.

The table lists this clone with a count of one. The V gene is TRBV12-3 or TRBV12-4, the J gene TRBJ1-4, with a weak D call TRBD1 (5 bases). The CDR3 has 12 residues. Trimming stripped 8 bases from V and 10 bases from J, with 14 bases between. CDR3 nucleotides: TGTGCCAGCGTTCGGGGGTCGGGAAAACTGTTTTTT. It is translated as CASVRGSGKLFF.

The chain has TRBV5-1 and TRBJ2-7, with D possibly being TRBD2 (6 bases). CDR1 is SGHRS and CDR2 is YFSETQ in the germline V gene. CDR3 length equals 14 residues. V lost 0 bases and J 5 bases, leaving 12 bases between the germline ends. CDR3 residues: CASSLDPGVDEQYF. The CDR3 coding sequence is TGCGCCAGCAGCTTGGATCCGGGGGTAGACGAGCAGTACTTC.

The rearrangement links TRBV11-2 to TRBJ2-3; D gene uncertain. The length of the CDR3 is 12 residues. CDR1 and CDR2 from the germline V gene are SGHAT and FQNNGV. V lost 4 bases and J 2 bases, leaving 4 bases between the germline ends. The CDR3 spells CASSSITDTQYF. CDR3 sequence (DNA): TGTGCCAGCAGCTCAATCACAGATACGCAGTATTTT.

The CDR3 is CASSRNYYEQYF. The CDR3 bases are TGTGCCAGCAGCCGGAATTACTACGAGCAGTACTTC. The chain carries TRBV7-9 and TRBJ2-7; D is unresolved. This CDR3 is built from 12 residues. V was trimmed by 5 bases and J by 3 bases, leaving 8 bases between them. Germline V gene lookup returns CDR1 SEHNR and CDR2 FQNEAQ (reference sequence).